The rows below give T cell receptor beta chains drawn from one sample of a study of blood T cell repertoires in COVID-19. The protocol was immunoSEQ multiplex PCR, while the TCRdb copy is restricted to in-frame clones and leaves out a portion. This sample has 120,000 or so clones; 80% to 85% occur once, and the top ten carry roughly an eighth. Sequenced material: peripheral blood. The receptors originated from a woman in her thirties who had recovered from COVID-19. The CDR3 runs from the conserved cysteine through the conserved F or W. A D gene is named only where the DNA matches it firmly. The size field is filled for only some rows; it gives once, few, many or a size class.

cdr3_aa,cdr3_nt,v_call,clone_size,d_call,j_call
CASSLESSDSSKQYF,TGTGCCAGCAGCTTAGAATCCAGCGATAGCAGTAAGCAGTACTTC,TRBV7-2,.,.,TRBJ2-7
CASRGLGLNSPLHF,TGTGCCAGCAGGGGACTTGGCCTTAATTCACCCCTCCACTTT,TRBV11-1,.,.,TRBJ1-6
CSVVGREGRYTQYF,TGCAGCGTGGTGGGGCGGGAGGGCCGCTATACGCAGTATTTT,TRBV29-1,.,TRBD2,TRBJ2-3
CASRQRGDNEQFF,TGTGCCAGCAGGCAGCGGGGAGACAATGAGCAGTTCTTC,TRBV2,.,TRBD2,TRBJ2-1
CASSLRGSGRSYEQYF,TGTGCCAGCAGCTTAAGGGGTAGCGGGAGGTCCTACGAGCAGTACTTC,TRBV7-2,.,TRBD2,TRBJ2-7
CASSPRGGMDTEAFF,TGTGCCAGCAGCCCCCGGGGGGGTATGGACACTGAAGCTTTCTTT,TRBV7-9,.,.,TRBJ1-1
CASSHTYPSYNEQFF,TGTGCCAGCAGCCATACTTACCCCTCCTACAATGAGCAGTTCTTC,TRBV4-2,.,.,TRBJ2-1
CASSLLMGDEAFF,TGTGCCAGTAGTCTCCTGATGGGCGATGAAGCTTTCTTT,TRBV19,.,.,TRBJ1-1
CASSPEPAGISYNEQFF,TGTGCCAGCAGTCCTGAACCAGCGGGGATCTCCTACAATGAGCAGTTCTTC,TRBV6-6,.,TRBD2,TRBJ2-1
CASSEAETSDNEQFF,TGTGCCAGCAGTGAAGCGGAGACTAGCGACAATGAGCAGTTCTTC,TRBV2,.,TRBD2,TRBJ2-1
CASRMGEEETQYF,TGTGCCAGCAGGATGGGAGAGGAAGAGACCCAGTACTTC,TRBV5-4,.,.,TRBJ2-5
CASKEDGYSNQPQHF,TGTGCCAGTAAGGAGGACGGATATAGCAATCAGCCCCAGCATTTT,TRBV19,.,.,TRBJ1-5
CASSARDRVSYEQYF,TGTGCCAGCAGCGCCCGGGACAGGGTATCCTACGAGCAGTACTTC,TRBV11-2,.,TRBD1,TRBJ2-7
CASSPTGLANHEQYF,TGTGCCAGCTCACCTACGGGACTAGCTAACCACGAGCAGTACTTC,TRBV18,once,TRBD2,TRBJ2-7
CASSANPSGGSEKLFF,TGTGCCAGCAGTGCAAACCCTTCCGGGGGGTCCGAAAAACTGTTTTTT,TRBV2,.,.,TRBJ1-4
CASSPTGGSYGYTF,TGTGCCAGCAGCCCGACCGGGGGGTCATATGGCTACACCTTC,TRBV3-1/TRBV3-2,.,.,TRBJ1-2
CASSTANTGELFF,TGTGCCAGCTCAACAGCGAACACCGGGGAGCTGTTTTTT,TRBV18,.,.,TRBJ2-2
CASRRGTGYEQYF,TGTGCCAGCAGACGGGGGACGGGTTACGAGCAGTACTTC,TRBV2,few,.,TRBJ2-7
CASSVGGGGETQYF,TGTGCCAGCAGCGTAGGCGGGGGAGGAGAGACCCAGTACTTC,TRBV9,.,TRBD2,TRBJ2-5
CASSFSQGRPPLHF,TGTGCCAGCAGTTTTAGCCAGGGTAGGCCACCCCTCCACTTT,TRBV28,.,.,TRBJ1-6
CVSGEIGKYEQYF,TGTGTTAGCGGAGAGATCGGGAAATACGAGCAGTACTTC,TRBV9,.,.,TRBJ2-7
CASSLVDGEQFF,TGTGCCAGCAGTTTGGTAGACGGGGAGCAGTTCTTC,TRBV12-3/TRBV12-4,.,.,TRBJ2-1
CASSRARGDEKLFF,TGTGCCAGCAGCCGTGCCAGGGGGGATGAAAAACTGTTTTTT,TRBV6-5,.,TRBD1,TRBJ1-4
CASSFGSGQPQHF,TGTGCCAGCAGCTTTGGTTCGGGTCAGCCCCAGCATTTT,TRBV5-6,.,.,TRBJ1-5
CASSDERQDRLGYTF,TGTGCCAGCAGTGATGAGAGACAGGACCGCTTGGGCTACACCTTC,TRBV25-1,.,.,TRBJ1-2
CASSLFAAGLREQFF,TGTGCCAGCAGTCTATTCGCAGCGGGGCTGAGGGAGCAGTTCTTC,TRBV27,many,TRBD2,TRBJ2-1
CASSSISGWVAGRGNEQFF,TGTGCTAGCAGCTCGATATCGGGTTGGGTTGCGGGTAGAGGGAATGAGCAGTTCTTC,TRBV7-7,.,.,TRBJ2-1
CASSQEWSRFVYSNQPQHF,TGCGCCAGCAGCCAAGAGTGGAGCCGCTTCGTGTATAGCAATCAGCCCCAGCATTTT,TRBV4-1,.,.,TRBJ1-5
CASTPPGPGIKYTEAFF,TGTGCCAGTACCCCCCCCGGGCCAGGGATTAAGTACACTGAAGCTTTCTTT,TRBV19,few,.,TRBJ1-1
CASSFSPGDYGYTF,TGCGCCAGCAGCTTTTCCCCGGGAGACTATGGCTACACCTTC,TRBV5-1,.,.,TRBJ1-2
CATSIGDKPYEQYF,TGTGCCACCAGCATAGGGGACAAACCCTACGAGCAGTACTTC,TRBV15,.,.,TRBJ2-7
CASSPGNVGGKNTEAFF,TGTGCCAGCAGCCCCGGTAACGTAGGGGGAAAGAACACTGAAGCTTTCTTT,TRBV7-6,.,.,TRBJ1-1
CASTPTGNTEAFF,TGTGCCAGCACTCCCACAGGGAACACTGAAGCTTTCTTT,TRBV12-3/TRBV12-4,.,.,TRBJ1-1
CASSLRTSGMELFF,TGTGCCAGCAGTTTACGAACTAGCGGGATGGAGCTGTTTTTT,TRBV27,.,TRBD2,TRBJ2-2
CASSLDLSSPLHF,TGTGCCAGCAGCTTAGACCTAAGCTCACCCCTCCACTTT,TRBV7-8,once,.,TRBJ1-6
CAQGDGEKLFF,TGCGCTCAGGGGGACGGCGAAAAACTGTTTTTT,TRBV20-1,.,TRBD1,TRBJ1-4
CASSQDRGGPGTDTQYF,TGTGCCAGCAGCCAAGATCGGGGGGGGCCGGGAACAGATACGCAGTATTTT,TRBV3-1/TRBV3-2,many,TRBD2,TRBJ2-3
CSVAGGSSYEQYF,TGCAGCGTCGCGGGAGGCAGCTCCTACGAGCAGTACTTC,TRBV29-1,.,TRBD2,TRBJ2-7
CAIKSDRVGEQYF,TGTGCCATCAAATCGGACAGGGTGGGCGAGCAGTACTTC,TRBV10-3,.,TRBD1,TRBJ2-7
CASSLGRGFQETQYF,TGCGCCAGCAGCTTGGGGCGGGGCTTCCAAGAGACCCAGTACTTC,TRBV5-1,.,.,TRBJ2-5
CASSFMRPTTGREDGYTF,TGTGCCAGCAGTTTCATGCGACCGACGACAGGGCGAGAGGATGGCTACACCTTC,TRBV6-2/TRBV6-3,.,TRBD1,TRBJ1-2
CASSWTGTGGQNIQYF,TGTGCCAGTAGCTGGACCGGGACAGGGGGTCAAAACATTCAGTACTTC,TRBV19,.,TRBD1,TRBJ2-4
CASRRGQTNAYGYTF,TGTGCCAGCAGACGGGGACAGACGAACGCCTATGGCTACACCTTC,TRBV6-5,.,TRBD1,TRBJ1-2
CASSPGVYNSPLHF,TGTGCCAGCAGCCCGGGTGTCTATAATTCACCCCTCCACTTT,TRBV14,once,.,TRBJ1-6
CASSSGNTEAFF,TGTGCCAGCAGTTCGGGGAACACTGAAGCTTTCTTT,TRBV6-5,.,.,TRBJ1-1
CASSPPPVSPNPYGYTF,TGTGCCAGCAGCCCACCACCGGTGTCACCTAACCCCTATGGCTACACCTTC,TRBV7-8,.,.,TRBJ1-2
CASSVSFTGELFF,TGTGCCAGCAGTGTTAGTTTCACCGGGGAGCTGTTTTTT,TRBV2,few,.,TRBJ2-2
CAISEGTAVIQETQYF,TGTGCCATCAGTGAGGGTACAGCAGTAATTCAAGAGACCCAGTACTTC,TRBV10-3,.,.,TRBJ2-5
CASSVTGTGGYGYTF,TGTGCCAGCAGCGTCACCGGGACAGGGGGCTATGGCTACACCTTC,TRBV9,once,TRBD1,TRBJ1-2
CASSRRDRDTGELFF,TGTGCCAGCAGCCGACGGGACAGAGACACCGGGGAGCTGTTTTTT,TRBV3-1/TRBV3-2,.,TRBD1,TRBJ2-2
CASSSPGGTMYSNQPQHF,TGTGCCAGCAGTTCACCAGGGGGTACTATGTATAGCAATCAGCCCCAGCATTTT,TRBV28,.,TRBD1,TRBJ1-5
CASGLVNEQYF,TGTGCTAGTGGTTTGGTTAACGAGCAGTACTTC,TRBV12-5,.,.,TRBJ2-7
CASSVFQGQGNGYTF,TGTGCCAGCAGTGTCTTTCAGGGACAGGGGAATGGCTACACCTTC,TRBV2,.,TRBD1,TRBJ1-2
CATSEGTGGTDTQYF,TGTGCCACCAGTGAGGGGACAGGGGGCACAGATACGCAGTATTTT,TRBV24-1,.,TRBD1,TRBJ2-3
CASQTGQGATNEKLFF,TGTGCCAGCCAGACGGGACAGGGGGCAACTAATGAAAAACTGTTTTTT,TRBV21-1,.,.,TRBJ1-4
CASSIGDREDYGYTF,TGTGCCAGTAGTATCGGGGACAGGGAGGACTATGGCTACACCTTC,TRBV19,few,TRBD1,TRBJ1-2
CASSDDGGSGMDTQYF,TGTGCCAGCAGTGATGATGGGGGGTCGGGGATGGATACGCAGTATTTT,TRBV6-1,.,.,TRBJ2-3
CASSATPGPNGYTF,TGTGCCAGCAGCGCGACACCTGGCCCGAATGGCTACACCTTC,TRBV13,.,.,TRBJ1-2
CASSPLGHQNTEAFF,TGTGCCAGCTCACCGCTGGGACACCAGAACACTGAAGCTTTCTTT,TRBV18,few,.,TRBJ1-1